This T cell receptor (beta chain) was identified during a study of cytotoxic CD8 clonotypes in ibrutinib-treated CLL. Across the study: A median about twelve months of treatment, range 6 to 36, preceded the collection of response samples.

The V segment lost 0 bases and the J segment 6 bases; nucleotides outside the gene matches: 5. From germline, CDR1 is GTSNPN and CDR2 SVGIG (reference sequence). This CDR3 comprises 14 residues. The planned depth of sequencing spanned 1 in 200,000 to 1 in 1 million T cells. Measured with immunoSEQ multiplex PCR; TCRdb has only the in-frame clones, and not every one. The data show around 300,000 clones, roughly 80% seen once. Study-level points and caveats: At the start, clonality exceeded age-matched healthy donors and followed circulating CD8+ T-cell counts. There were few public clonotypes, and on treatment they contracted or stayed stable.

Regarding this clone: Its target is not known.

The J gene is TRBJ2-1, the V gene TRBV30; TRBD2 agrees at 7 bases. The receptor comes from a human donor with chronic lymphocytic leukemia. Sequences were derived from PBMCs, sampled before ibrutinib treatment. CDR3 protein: CAWSVVAGVNEQFF. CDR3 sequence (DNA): TGTGCCTGGAGTGTAGTAGCGGGCGTCAATGAGCAGTTCTTC.